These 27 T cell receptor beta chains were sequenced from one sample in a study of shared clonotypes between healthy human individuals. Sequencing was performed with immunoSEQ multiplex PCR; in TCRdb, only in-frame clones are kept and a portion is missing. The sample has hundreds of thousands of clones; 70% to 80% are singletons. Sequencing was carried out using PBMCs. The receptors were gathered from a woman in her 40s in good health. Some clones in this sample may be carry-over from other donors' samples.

CDR3 DNA sequence: TGTGCCAGCAGCACCTCAGGGGGCAGGGCTAACTATGGCTACACCTTC. Its protein product is CASSTSGGRANYGYTF. The genes are TRBV7-9 and TRBJ1-2; 8 bases are a match to TRBD1. CDR1 SEHNR and CDR2 FQNEAQ come from the germline V gene (reference sequence). This CDR3 contains 16 residues. V shed 5 bases and J 0 bases; nucleotides not matched to a gene: 8.

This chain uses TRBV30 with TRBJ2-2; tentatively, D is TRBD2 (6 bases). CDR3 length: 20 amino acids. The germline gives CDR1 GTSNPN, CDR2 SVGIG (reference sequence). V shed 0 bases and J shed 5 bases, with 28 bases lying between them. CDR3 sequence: CAWSVLGGASREFGTGELFF. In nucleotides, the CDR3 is TGTGCCTGGAGTGTACTAGGAGGGGCGTCACGGGAGTTCGGTACCGGGGAGCTGTTTTTT.

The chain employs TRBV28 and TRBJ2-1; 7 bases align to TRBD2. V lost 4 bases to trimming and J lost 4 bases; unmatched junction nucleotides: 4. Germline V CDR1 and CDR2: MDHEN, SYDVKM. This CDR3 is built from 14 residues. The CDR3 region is CASSSGGRYNEQFF. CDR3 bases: TGTGCCAGCAGTTCCGGCGGGAGATACAATGAGCAGTTCTTC.

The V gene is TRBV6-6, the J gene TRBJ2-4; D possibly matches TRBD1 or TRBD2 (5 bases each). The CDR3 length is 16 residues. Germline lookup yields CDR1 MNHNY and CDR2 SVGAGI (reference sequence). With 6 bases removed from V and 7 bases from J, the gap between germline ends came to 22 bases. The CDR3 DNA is TGTGCCAGCAGCCCCGGCCGGGGCCCATCTCCTAACATTCAGTACTTC. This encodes CASSPGRGPSPNIQYF.

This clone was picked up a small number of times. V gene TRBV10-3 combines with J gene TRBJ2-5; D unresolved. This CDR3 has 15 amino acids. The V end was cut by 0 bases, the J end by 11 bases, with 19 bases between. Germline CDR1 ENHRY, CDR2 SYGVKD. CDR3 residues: CAISESSAPGVKQYF. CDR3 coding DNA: TGTGCCATCAGTGAGTCAAGCGCTCCCGGAGTCAAGCAGTACTTC.

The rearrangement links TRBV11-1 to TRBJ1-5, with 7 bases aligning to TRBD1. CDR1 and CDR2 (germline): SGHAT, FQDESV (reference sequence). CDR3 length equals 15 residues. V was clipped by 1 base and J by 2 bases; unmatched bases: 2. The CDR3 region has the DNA TGTGCCAGCAGCTTAGACGGGACAGGCAATCAGCCCCAGCATTTT. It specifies CASSLDGTGNQPQHF. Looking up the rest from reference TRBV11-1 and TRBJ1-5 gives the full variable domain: EAEVAQSPRYKITEKSQAVAFWCDPISGHATLYWYRQILGQGPELLVQFQDESVVDDSQLPKDRFSAERLKGVDSTLKIQPAELGDSAMYLCASSLDGTGNQPQHFGDGTRLSIL.

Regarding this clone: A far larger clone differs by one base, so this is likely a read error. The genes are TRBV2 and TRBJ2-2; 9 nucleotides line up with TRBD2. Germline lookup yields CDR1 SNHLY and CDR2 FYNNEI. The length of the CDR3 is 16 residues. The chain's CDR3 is CASSSMSGRNIGELFF. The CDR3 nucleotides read TGTGCCAGCAGTAGTATGAGCGGGAGGAACATCGGGGAGCTGTTTTTT.

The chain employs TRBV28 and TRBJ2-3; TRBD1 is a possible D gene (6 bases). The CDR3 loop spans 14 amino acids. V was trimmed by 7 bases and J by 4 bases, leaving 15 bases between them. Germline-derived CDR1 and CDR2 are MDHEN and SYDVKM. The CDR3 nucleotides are TGTGCCAGCACTGGGGGCAGAGGCGCAGATACGCAGTATTTT. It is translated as CASTGGRGADTQYF. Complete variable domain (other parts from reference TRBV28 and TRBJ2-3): DVKVTQSSRYLVKRTGEKVFLECVQDMDHENMFWYRQDPGLGLRLIYFSYDVKMKEKGDIPEGYSVSREKKERFSLILESASTNQTSMYLCASTGGRGADTQYFGPGTRLTVL.

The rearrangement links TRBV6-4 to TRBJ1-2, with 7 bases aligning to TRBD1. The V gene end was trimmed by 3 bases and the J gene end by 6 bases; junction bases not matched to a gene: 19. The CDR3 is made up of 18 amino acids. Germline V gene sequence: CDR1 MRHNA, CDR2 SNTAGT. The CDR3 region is CASSDDFRQGVDKDGYTF. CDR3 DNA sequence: TGTGCCAGCAGTGATGATTTCCGACAGGGAGTAGACAAGGATGGCTACACCTTC.

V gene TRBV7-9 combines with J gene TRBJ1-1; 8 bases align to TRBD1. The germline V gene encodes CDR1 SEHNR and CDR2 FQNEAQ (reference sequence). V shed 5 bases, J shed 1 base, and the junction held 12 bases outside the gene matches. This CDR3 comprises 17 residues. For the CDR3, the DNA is TGTGCCAGCAGCCCACTAGGGCGACAGGGGAAGAACACTGAAGCTTTCTTT. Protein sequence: CASSPLGRQGKNTEAFF.

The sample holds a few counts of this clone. In DNA form, the CDR3 reads TGCGCCAGCAGCGGTGAGGGGGCGAGGGAGACCCAGTACTTC. Amino acids: CASSGEGARETQYF. The chain recombines TRBV5-1 with TRBJ2-5; 7 bases fit TRBD1. The ends lost 4 bases at V and 5 bases at J; junction bases unmatched: 8. The CDR3 loop spans 14 amino acids. Germline-derived CDR1 and CDR2 are SGHRS and YFSETQ.

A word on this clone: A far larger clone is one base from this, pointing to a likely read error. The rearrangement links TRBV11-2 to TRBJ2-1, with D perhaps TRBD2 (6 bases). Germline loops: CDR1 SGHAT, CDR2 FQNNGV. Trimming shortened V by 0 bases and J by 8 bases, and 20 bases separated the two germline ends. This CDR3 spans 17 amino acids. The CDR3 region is CASSLDRASVFVDEQFF. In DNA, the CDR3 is TGTGCCAGCAGCTTAGACAGGGCTAGCGTGTTTGTAGATGAGCAGTTCTTC.

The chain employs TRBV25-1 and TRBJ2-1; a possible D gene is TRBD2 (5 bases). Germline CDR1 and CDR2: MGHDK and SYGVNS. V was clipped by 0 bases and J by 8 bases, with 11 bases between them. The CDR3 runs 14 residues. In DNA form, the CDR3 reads TGTGCCAGCAGTGAATACGGCGGGCCCCATGAGCAGTTCTTC. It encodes CASSEYGGPHEQFF.

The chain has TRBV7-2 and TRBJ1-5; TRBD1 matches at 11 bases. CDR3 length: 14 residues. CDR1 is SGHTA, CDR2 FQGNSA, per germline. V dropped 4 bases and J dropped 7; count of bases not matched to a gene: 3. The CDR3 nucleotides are TGTGCCAGCAGCTCGGGACAGGGGGGCCAGCCCCAGCATTTT. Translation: CASSSGQGGQPQHF.

The CDR3 DNA reads as TGTGCCAGCAGTGAAAAGGAGGTGGCCGAGCAGTACTTC. Its translation: CASSEKEVAEQYF. The genes are TRBV6-1 and TRBJ2-7; weak D call: TRBD2 (5 bases). Looked up from germline, CDR1 is MNHNS and CDR2 is SASEGT. The CDR3 length is 13 residues. Trimming took 2 bases from V and 6 from J, leaving 11 bases between them.

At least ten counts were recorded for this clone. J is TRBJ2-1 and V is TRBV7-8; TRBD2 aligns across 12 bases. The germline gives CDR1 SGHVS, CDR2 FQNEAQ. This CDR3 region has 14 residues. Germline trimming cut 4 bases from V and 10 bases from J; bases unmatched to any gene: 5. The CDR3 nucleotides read TGTGCCAGCAGCTCTTGGACTAGCGGGAACGAGCAGTTCTTC. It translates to CASSSWTSGNEQFF.

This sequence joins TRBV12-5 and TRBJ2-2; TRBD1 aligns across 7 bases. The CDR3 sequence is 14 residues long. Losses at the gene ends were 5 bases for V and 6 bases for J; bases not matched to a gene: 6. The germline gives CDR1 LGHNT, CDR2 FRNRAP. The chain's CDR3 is CASGPQTGAGELFF. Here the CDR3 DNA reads TGTGCTAGTGGTCCCCAAACAGGGGCCGGGGAGCTGTTTTTT.

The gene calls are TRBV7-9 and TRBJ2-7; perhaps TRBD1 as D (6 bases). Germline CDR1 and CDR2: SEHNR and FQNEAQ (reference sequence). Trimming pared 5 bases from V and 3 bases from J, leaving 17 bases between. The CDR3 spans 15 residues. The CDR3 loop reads CASSPSGTPDYEQYF. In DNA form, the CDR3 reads TGTGCCAGCAGCCCGTCCGGGACACCGGACTACGAGCAGTACTTC.

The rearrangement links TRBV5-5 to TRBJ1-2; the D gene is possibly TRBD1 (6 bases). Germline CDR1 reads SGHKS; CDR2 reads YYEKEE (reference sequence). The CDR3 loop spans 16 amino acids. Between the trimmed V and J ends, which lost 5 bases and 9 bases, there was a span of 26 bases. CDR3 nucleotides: TGTGCCAGCAGTCGCCGGGGGGCGCCTGCATTCATGAGCTACACCTTC. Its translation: CASSRRGAPAFMSYTF.

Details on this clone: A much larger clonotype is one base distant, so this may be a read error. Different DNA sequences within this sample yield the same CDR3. The CDR3 spells CASSPEGQGVGPDF. The CDR3 bases are TGCGCCAGCTCCCCCGAGGGACAGGGCGTAGGGCCTGACTTC. This sequence joins TRBV18 and TRBJ2-7, with TRBD1 matching over 9 bases. The CDR3 totals 14 residues. Per germline, CDR1 KGHSH and CDR2 LQKENI. Drawing the rest from reference TRBV18 and TRBJ2-7, the complete variable domain is NAGVMQNPRHLVRRRGQEARLRCSPMKGHSHVYWYRQLPEEGLKFMVYLQKENIIDESGMPKERFSAEFPKEGPSILRIQQVVRGDSAAYFCASSPEGQGVGPDFGPGTRLTVT.

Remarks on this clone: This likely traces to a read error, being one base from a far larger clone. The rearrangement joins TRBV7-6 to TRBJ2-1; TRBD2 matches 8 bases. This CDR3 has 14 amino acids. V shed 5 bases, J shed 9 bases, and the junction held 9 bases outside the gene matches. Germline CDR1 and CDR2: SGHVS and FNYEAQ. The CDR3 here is CASSQTSVSSEQFF. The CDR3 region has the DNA TGTGCCAGCAGCCAGACTAGCGTGAGCAGTGAGCAGTTCTTC.

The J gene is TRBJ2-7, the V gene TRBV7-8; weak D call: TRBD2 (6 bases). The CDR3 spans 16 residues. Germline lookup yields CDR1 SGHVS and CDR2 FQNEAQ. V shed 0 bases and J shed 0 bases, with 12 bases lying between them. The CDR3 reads CASSLAGTEFSYEQYF. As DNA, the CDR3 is TGTGCCAGCAGCTTAGCGGGGACTGAATTCTCCTACGAGCAGTACTTC.

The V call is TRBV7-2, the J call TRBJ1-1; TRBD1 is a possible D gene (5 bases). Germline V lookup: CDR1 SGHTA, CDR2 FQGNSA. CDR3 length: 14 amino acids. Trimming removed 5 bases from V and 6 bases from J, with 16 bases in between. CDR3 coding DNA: TGTGCCAGCAGCCCAGGAGGAGGGGTGGCTGAAGCTTTCTTT. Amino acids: CASSPGGGVAEAFF.

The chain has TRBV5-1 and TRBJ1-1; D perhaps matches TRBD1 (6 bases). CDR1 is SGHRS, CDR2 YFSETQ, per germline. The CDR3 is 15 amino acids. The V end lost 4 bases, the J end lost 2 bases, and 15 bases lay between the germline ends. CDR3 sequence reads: CASSLRGPENTEAFF. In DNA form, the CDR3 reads TGCGCCAGCAGCCTCAGGGGCCCGGAAAACACTGAAGCTTTCTTT. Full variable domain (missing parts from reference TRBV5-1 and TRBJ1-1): KAGVTQTPRYLIKTRGQQVTLSCSPISGHRSVSWYQQTPGQGLQFLFEYFSETQRNKGNFPGRFSGRQFSNSRSEMNVSTLELGDSALYLCASSLRGPENTEAFFGQGTRLTVV.

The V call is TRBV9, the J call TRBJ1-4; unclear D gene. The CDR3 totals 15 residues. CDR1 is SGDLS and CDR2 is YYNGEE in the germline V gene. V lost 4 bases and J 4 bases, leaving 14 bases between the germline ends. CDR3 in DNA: TGTGCCAGCAGCCCCGGTCCTTGCCATAATGAAAAACTGTTTTTT. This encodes CASSPGPCHNEKLFF. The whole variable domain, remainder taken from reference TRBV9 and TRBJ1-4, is DSGVTQTPKHLITATGQRVTLRCSPRSGDLSVYWYQQSLDQGLQFLIQYYNGEERAKGNILERFSAQQFPDLHSELNLSSLELGDSALYFCASSPGPCHNEKLFFGSGTQLSVL.

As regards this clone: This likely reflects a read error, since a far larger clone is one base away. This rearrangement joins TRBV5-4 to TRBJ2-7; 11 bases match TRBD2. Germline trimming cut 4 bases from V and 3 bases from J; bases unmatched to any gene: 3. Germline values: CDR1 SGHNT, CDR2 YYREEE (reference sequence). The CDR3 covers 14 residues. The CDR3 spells CASSGGTSGYEQYF. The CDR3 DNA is TGTGCCAGCAGCGGGGGGACTAGCGGCTACGAGCAGTACTTC.

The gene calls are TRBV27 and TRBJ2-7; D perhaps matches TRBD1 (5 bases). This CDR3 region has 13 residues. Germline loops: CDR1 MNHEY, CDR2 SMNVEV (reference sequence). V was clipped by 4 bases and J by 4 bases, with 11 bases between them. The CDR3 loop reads CASSSGRRYEQYF. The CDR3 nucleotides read TGTGCCAGCAGTTCAGGGCGTCGTTACGAGCAGTACTTC.